These 2 T cell receptor beta chains were all obtained from the same sample, sequenced in a study of cytomegalovirus exposure and HLA in healthy donors. PCR involved 60 Vbeta and 13 Jbeta primers. The repertoire was sequenced with immunoSEQ multiplex PCR; TCRdb's copy has only in-frame clones and lacks some. Of under 250,000 clones detected, approximately 78% appear once; the ten largest clones hold 2.5% to 3.5%. The sample was PBMCs. All receptors derive from a woman aged 40 to 55 in good health and CMV-seronegative.

The chain carries TRBV29-1 and TRBJ1-2, with a weak D call TRBD1 (5 bases). CDR1 SQVTM and CDR2 ANQGSEA come from the germline V gene. The V gene lost 4 bases and the J gene lost 4 bases, with 16 bases spanning the gap. The CDR3 runs to 14 residues. CDR3 region: CSVVGAGYSYGYTF. The CDR3 nucleotides read TGCAGCGTTGTTGGGGCAGGTTATAGCTATGGCTACACCTTC.

The chain links TRBV5-4 to TRBJ2-5; 9 nucleotides match TRBD2. After removal of 4 bases from V and 3 bases from J, the junction contained 4 bases not matched to a gene. The CDR3 has 14 amino acids. Germline V gene lookup returns CDR1 SGHNT and CDR2 YYREEE (reference sequence). The CDR3: CASSPWTSEETQYF. CDR3 nucleotide sequence: TGTGCCAGCAGCCCCTGGACTAGCGAAGAGACCCAGTACTTC.